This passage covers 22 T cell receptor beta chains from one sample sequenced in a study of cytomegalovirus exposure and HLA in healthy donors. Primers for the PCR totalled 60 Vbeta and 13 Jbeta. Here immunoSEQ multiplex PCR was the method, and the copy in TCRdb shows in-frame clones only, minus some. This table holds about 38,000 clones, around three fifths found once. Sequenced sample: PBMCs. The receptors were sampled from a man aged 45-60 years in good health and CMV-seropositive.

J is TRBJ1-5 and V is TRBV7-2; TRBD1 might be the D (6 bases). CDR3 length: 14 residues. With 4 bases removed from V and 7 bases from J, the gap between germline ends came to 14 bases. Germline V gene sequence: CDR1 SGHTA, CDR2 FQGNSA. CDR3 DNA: TGTGCCAGCAGCTCAGCTGGGGGCGGACAGCCCCAGCATTTT. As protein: CASSSAGGGQPQHF. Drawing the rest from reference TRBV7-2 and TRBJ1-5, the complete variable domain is GAGVSQSPSNKVTEKGKDVELRCDPISGHTALYWYRQSLGQGLEFLIYFQGNSAPDKSGLPSDRFSAERTGGSVSTLTIQRTQQEDSAVYLCASSSAGGGQPQHFGDGTRLSIL.

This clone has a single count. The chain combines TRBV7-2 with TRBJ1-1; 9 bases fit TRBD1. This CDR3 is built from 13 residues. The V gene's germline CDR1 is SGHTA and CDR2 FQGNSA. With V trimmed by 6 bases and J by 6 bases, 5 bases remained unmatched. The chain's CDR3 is CASSRTGAPEAFF. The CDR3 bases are TGTGCCAGCAGTCGGACAGGGGCCCCTGAAGCTTTCTTT. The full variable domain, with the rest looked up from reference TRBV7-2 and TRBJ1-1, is GAGVSQSPSNKVTEKGKDVELRCDPISGHTALYWYRQSLGQGLEFLIYFQGNSAPDKSGLPSDRFSAERTGGSVSTLTIQRTQQEDSAVYLCASSRTGAPEAFFGQGTRLTVV.

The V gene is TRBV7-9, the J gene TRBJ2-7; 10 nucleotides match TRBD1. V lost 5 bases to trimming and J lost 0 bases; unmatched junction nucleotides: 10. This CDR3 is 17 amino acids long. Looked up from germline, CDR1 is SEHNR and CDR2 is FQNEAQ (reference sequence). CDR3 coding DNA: TGTGCCAGCAGCGTCTACCCCGGGACAGGGGACTCCTACGAGCAGTACTTC. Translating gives CASSVYPGTGDSYEQYF.

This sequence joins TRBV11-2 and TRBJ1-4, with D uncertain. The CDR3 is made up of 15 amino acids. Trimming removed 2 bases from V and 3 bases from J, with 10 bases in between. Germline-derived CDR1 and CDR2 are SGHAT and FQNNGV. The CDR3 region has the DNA TGTGCCAGCAGCTTATTCCAAAATGCTAATGAAAAACTGTTTTTT. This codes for CASSLFQNANEKLFF.

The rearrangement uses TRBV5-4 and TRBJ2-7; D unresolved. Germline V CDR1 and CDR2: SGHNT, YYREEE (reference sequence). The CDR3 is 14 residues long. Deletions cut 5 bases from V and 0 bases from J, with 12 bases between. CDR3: CASSSKQTSYEQYF. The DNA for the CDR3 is TGTGCCAGCAGTTCGAAACAGACCTCCTACGAGCAGTACTTC.

The DNA of the CDR3 is TGTGCCAGCAGCTTCGTGACCGAGGGTGAGACCCAGTACTTC. It encodes CASSFVTEGETQYF. The chain uses TRBV7-2 and TRBJ2-5; possibly TRBD2 for D (5 bases). CDR1 and CDR2 from the germline V gene are SGHTA and FQGNSA. The CDR3 length is 14 residues. With 3 bases removed from V and 5 bases from J, the gap between germline ends came to 13 bases.

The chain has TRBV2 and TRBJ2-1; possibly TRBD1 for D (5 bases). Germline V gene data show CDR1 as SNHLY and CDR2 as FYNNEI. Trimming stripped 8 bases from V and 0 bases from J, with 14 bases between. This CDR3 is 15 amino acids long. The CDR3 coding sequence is TGTGCCAGCTGCAGGGTCCCCGGCTCCTACAATGAGCAGTTCTTC. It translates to CASCRVPGSYNEQFF.

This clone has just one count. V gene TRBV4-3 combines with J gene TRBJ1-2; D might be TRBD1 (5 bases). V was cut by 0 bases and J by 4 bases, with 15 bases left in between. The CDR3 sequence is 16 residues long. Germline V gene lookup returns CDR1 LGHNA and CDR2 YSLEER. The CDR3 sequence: CASSQDLLRASYGYTF. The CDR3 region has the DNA TGCGCCAGCAGCCAAGATCTCCTCAGGGCCTCCTATGGCTACACCTTC.

The CDR3 loop reads CASLEAGLTDTQYF. CDR3 sequence (DNA): TGCGCCAGCTTGGAAGCGGGACTCACAGATACGCAGTATTTT. The chain recombines TRBV5-1 with TRBJ2-3, with TRBD2 matching over 7 bases. This CDR3 has 14 amino acids. CDR1 is SGHRS and CDR2 is YFSETQ in the germline V gene. V was clipped by 7 bases and J by 2 bases; unmatched bases: 7.

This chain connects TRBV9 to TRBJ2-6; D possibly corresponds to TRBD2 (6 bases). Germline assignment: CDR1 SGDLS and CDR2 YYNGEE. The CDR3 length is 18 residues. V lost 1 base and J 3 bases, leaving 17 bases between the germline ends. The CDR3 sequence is CASSVFNRKTSGANVLTF. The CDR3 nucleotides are TGTGCCAGCAGCGTATTTAACAGGAAGACTAGTGGGGCCAACGTCCTGACTTTC.

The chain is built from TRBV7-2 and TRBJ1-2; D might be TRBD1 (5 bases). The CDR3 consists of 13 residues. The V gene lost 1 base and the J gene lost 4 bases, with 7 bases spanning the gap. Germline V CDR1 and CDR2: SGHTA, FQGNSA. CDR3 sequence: CASSLDRSYGYTF. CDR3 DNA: TGTGCCAGCAGCTTAGACAGGTCCTATGGCTACACCTTC.

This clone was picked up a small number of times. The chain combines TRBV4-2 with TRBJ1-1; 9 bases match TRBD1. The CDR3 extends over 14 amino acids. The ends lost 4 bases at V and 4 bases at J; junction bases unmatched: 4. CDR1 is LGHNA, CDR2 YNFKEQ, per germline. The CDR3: CASSPPTGGTEAFF. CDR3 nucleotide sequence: TGTGCCAGCAGCCCCCCGACAGGGGGCACTGAAGCTTTCTTT.

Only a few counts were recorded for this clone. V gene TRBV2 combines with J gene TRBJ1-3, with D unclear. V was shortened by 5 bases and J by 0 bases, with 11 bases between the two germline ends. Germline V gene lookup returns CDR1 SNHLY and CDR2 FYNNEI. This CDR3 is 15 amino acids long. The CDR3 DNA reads TGTGCCAGCAGTCTTGGTCCGAGCTCTGGAAACACCATATATTTT. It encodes CASSLGPSSGNTIYF.

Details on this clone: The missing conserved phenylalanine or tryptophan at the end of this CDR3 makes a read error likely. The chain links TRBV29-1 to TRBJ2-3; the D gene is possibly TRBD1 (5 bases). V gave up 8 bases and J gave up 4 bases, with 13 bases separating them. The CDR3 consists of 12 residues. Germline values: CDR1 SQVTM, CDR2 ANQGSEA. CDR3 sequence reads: CSFGHGADTQYV. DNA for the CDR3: TGCAGCTTCGGACATGGGGCAGATACGCAGTATGTT.

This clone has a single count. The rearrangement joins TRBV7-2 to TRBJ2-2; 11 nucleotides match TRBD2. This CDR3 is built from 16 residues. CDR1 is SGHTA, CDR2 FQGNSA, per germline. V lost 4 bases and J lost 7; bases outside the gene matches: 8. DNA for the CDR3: TGTGCCAGCAGCTCTTCTAGCGGGGGGTCTGGCGGGGAGCTGTTTTTT. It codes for CASSSSSGGSGGELFF.

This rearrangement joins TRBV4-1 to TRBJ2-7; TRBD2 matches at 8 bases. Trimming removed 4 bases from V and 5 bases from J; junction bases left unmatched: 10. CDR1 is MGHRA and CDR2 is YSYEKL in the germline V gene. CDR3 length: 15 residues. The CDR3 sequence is CASSLSGRGGDEQYF. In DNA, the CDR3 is TGCGCCAGCAGCCTCTCAGGCCGGGGGGGGGACGAGCAGTACTTC.

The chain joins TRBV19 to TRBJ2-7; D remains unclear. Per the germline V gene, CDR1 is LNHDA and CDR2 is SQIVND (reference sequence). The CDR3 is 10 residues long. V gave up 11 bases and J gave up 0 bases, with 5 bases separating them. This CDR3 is CAAGSYEQYF. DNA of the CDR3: TGTGCCGCAGGCTCCTACGAGCAGTACTTC.

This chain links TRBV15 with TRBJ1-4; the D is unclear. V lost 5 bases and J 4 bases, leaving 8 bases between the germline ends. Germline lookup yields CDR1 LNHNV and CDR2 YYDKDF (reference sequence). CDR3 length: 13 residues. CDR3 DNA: TGTGCCACCAGCCGAGGAGATAATGAAAAACTGTTTTTT. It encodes CATSRGDNEKLFF.

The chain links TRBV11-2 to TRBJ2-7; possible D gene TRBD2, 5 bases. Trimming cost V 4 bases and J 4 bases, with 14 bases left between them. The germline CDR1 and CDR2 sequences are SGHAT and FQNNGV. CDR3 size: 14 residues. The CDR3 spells CASSSGLRVYEQYF. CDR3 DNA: TGTGCCAGCAGCTCTGGGTTGCGGGTTTACGAGCAGTACTTC.

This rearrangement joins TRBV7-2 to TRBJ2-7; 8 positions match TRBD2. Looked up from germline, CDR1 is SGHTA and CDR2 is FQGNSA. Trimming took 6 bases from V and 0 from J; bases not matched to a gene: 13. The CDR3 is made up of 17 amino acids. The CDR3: CASRASPGSGASYEQYF. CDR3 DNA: TGTGCCAGCAGAGCCTCCCCGGGTAGCGGGGCCTCCTACGAGCAGTACTTC.

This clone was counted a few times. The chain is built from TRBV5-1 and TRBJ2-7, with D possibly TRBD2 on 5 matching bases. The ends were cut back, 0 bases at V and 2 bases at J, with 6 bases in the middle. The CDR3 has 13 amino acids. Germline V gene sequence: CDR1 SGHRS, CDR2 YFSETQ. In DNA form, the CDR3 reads TGCGCCAGCAGCTTGGGAGGGACCTACGAGCAGTACTTC. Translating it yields CASSLGGTYEQYF.

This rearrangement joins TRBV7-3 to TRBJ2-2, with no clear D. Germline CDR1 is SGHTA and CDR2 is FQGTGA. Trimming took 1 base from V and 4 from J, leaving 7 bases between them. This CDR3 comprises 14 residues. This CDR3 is CASSLMSTTGELFF. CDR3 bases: TGTGCCAGCAGCTTAATGTCTACCACCGGGGAGCTGTTTTTT. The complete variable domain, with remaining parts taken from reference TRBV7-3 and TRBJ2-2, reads GAGVSQTPSNKVTEKGKYVELRCDPISGHTALYWYRQSLGQGPEFLIYFQGTGAADDSGLPNDRFFAVRPEGSVSTLKIQRTERGDSAVYLCASSLMSTTGELFFGEGSRLTVL.